The 32 T cell receptor beta chains listed next were all sequenced from one sample in a study of T cell changes during pregnancy in multiple sclerosis. Libraries were prepared by immunoSEQ multiplex PCR; TCRdb keeps only in-frame clonotypes and omits some of them. This table has 80,000 to 130,000 clones, approximately 94% appearing once. Specimen: peripheral blood, collected before pregnancy. These TCRs come from a female donor with multiple sclerosis, enrolled in a pregnancy study.

The V call is TRBV7-2, the J call TRBJ1-1; D ambiguous. Germline V gene sequence: CDR1 SGHTA, CDR2 FQGNSA. Trimming removed 6 bases from V and 1 base from J, with 9 bases in between. This CDR3 comprises 13 residues. DNA of the CDR3: TGTGCCAGCAGAAGACAACAGAACACTGAAGCTTTCTTT. This gives the protein CASRRQQNTEAFF.

The chain links TRBV5-1 to TRBJ1-2; the D gene is possibly TRBD1 (6 bases). Germline-derived CDR1 and CDR2 are SGHRS and YFSETQ. V lost 4 bases, J lost 0 bases, and 13 bases lay in between. The CDR3 contains 15 residues. CDR3 DNA: TGCGCCAGCAGCGAAATAGACAGGACTAACTATGGCTACACCTTC. It encodes CASSEIDRTNYGYTF.

J is TRBJ2-1 and V is TRBV27; 9 nucleotides align to TRBD2. V was clipped by 6 bases and J by 7 bases; unmatched bases: 7. CDR1 and CDR2 (germline): MNHEY, SMNVEV (reference sequence). The CDR3 has 14 amino acids. This CDR3 is CASSSGTSLNEQFF. In DNA, the CDR3 is TGTGCCAGCAGCTCGGGGACTAGCCTAAATGAGCAGTTCTTC.

V usage is TRBV6-5 and J usage is TRBJ1-1, with no clear D. The CDR3 spans 16 residues. Germline V CDR1 and CDR2: MNHEY, SVGAGI. Trimming removed 0 bases from V and 0 bases from J, with 11 bases in between. The CDR3 coding sequence is TGTGCCAGCAGTTACTCCCCCTCGAGGGTGAACACTGAAGCTTTCTTT. Residues: CASSYSPSRVNTEAFF.

This chain uses TRBV30 with TRBJ1-1; 7 bases align to TRBD1. The CDR3 totals 14 residues. The trim removed 3 bases at V and 3 bases at J, leaving 7 bases unmatched. Germline V gene sequence: CDR1 GTSNPN, CDR2 SVGIG (reference sequence). CDR3 loop: CAWRKGGRDTEAFF. CDR3 nucleotide sequence: TGTGCCTGGAGGAAAGGGGGCAGGGACACTGAAGCTTTCTTT.

The J gene is TRBJ2-7, the V gene TRBV28, with 8 nucleotides matching TRBD2. Trimming at V came to 1 base and at J to 1 base, leaving 9 bases not matched to a gene. CDR1 and CDR2 from the germline V gene are MDHEN and SYDVKM. The CDR3 spans 17 residues. Here the CDR3 reads CASSLFLSGRRSYEQYF. As DNA, the CDR3 is TGTGCCAGCAGTTTATTTCTCAGCGGGAGAAGGTCCTACGAGCAGTACTTC.

J is TRBJ2-7 and V is TRBV15; TRBD1 agrees at 8 bases. Germline CDR1 LNHNV, CDR2 YYDKDF (reference sequence). Germline trimming cut 5 bases from V and 2 bases from J; bases unmatched to any gene: 5. The CDR3 has 14 residues. The CDR3 nucleotides read TGTGCCACCAGCGCTTTACAGGGGGCCTACGAGCAGTACTTC. It specifies CATSALQGAYEQYF.

The rearrangement joins TRBV5-6 to TRBJ2-5; D ambiguous. Trimming stripped 7 bases from V and 0 bases from J, with 13 bases between. There are 14 residues in the CDR3. Germline lookup yields CDR1 SGHDT and CDR2 YYEEEE. The CDR3 loop is CASERLAYQETQYF. The CDR3 region has the DNA TGTGCCAGCGAGCGTTTGGCGTACCAAGAGACCCAGTACTTC. Supplemented by reference TRBV5-6 and TRBJ2-5, the full variable domain reads DAGVTQSPTHLIKTRGQQVTLRCSPKSGHDTVSWYQQALGQGPQFIFQYYEEEERQRGNFPDRFSGHQFPNYSSELNVNALLLGDSALYLCASERLAYQETQYFGPGTRLLVL.

This rearrangement joins TRBV5-4 to TRBJ1-3; TRBD1 matches at 7 bases. Unmatched junction bases numbered 16, after V lost 1 base and J lost 0 bases. The CDR3 has 20 residues. The germline V gene has CDR1 SGHNT and CDR2 YYREEE (reference sequence). The CDR3 is CASSLQKPKGGPGSGNTIYF. The CDR3 nucleotides are TGTGCCAGCAGCTTGCAAAAACCGAAAGGGGGCCCCGGCTCTGGAAACACCATATATTTT.

This chain uses TRBV18 with TRBJ1-1; possibly TRBD1 for D (5 bases). Trimming removed 2 bases at V and 1 base at J, with 8 bases between. CDR1 and CDR2 from the germline V gene are KGHSH and LQKENI. The CDR3 runs 14 residues. The CDR3 sequence: CASSPLGGNTEAFF. CDR3 nucleotide sequence: TGTGCCAGCTCACCATTGGGGGGGAACACTGAAGCTTTCTTT.

The DNA for the CDR3 is TGTGCCAGCAGTGACTGGGCAGCCACCGGGGAGCTGTTTTTT. Amino acid sequence: CASSDWAATGELFF. The chain links TRBV6-4 to TRBJ2-2; D is unresolved. CDR3 length: 14 amino acids. Deletions cut 1 base from V and 4 bases from J, with 7 bases between. Germline V gives CDR1 MRHNA, CDR2 SNTAGT.

This clone was detected once. The rearrangement uses TRBV5-1 and TRBJ1-4; a weak D match, TRBD1 (6 bases). The CDR3 spans 15 residues. V was clipped by 0 bases and J by 8 bases, with 14 bases between them. In germline, CDR1 is SGHRS, CDR2 YFSETQ. The CDR3 sequence: CASSLEYRVGEKLFF. The CDR3 coding sequence is TGCGCCAGCAGCTTGGAGTACAGGGTTGGGGAAAAACTGTTTTTT.

This chain connects TRBV6-1 to TRBJ1-2; 8 bases are a match to TRBD1. In germline, CDR1 is MNHNS, CDR2 SASEGT. The CDR3 contains 16 residues. After removal of 3 bases from V and 2 bases from J, the junction contained 8 bases not matched to a gene. The DNA for the CDR3 is TGTGCCAGCAGTGACAGGGACAGGCCTGGGAACTATGGCTACACCTTC. Its translation: CASSDRDRPGNYGYTF.

The J gene is TRBJ2-3, the V gene TRBV13; a possible D gene is TRBD1 (7 bases). Germline V gene data show CDR1 as PRHDT and CDR2 as FYEKMQ (reference sequence). The CDR3 contains 15 residues. V was clipped by 3 bases and J by 0 bases, with 10 bases between them. CDR3 DNA: TGTGCCAGCAGCTTTCAGGGGGGTAGCACAGATACGCAGTATTTT. Translation: CASSFQGGSTDTQYF.

This sequence joins TRBV7-8 and TRBJ2-7; 7 positions agree with TRBD2. The CDR3 has 16 amino acids. The V and J ends lost 0 bases and 5 bases, in that order; junction bases with no gene match: 10. The germline V gene encodes CDR1 SGHVS and CDR2 FQNEAQ. The CDR3 sequence is CASSLASAGAYDEQYF. CDR3 nucleotide sequence: TGTGCCAGCAGCTTAGCAAGTGCGGGAGCTTACGACGAGCAGTACTTC.

V is TRBV10-3 and J is TRBJ2-7, with 10 nucleotides matching TRBD2. Per germline, CDR1 ENHRY and CDR2 SYGVKD. The CDR3 has 15 residues. With 8 bases clipped from V and 6 bases from J, the junction kept 13 bases outside the gene matches. CDR3 residues: CAIAESGTSVLEQYF. As DNA, the CDR3 is TGTGCCATCGCGGAGAGTGGGACTAGCGTCCTCGAGCAGTACTTC.

V gene TRBV21-1 combines with J gene TRBJ2-2; the DNA was not used to check the table's D call, TRBD2. TRBV21-1 is flagged as a pseudogene. The CDR3 has 14 residues. CDR3 protein: CASSKRAGAGELFF. In DNA form, the CDR3 reads TGTGCCAGCAGCAAACGAGCGGGGGCCGGGGAGCTGTTTTTT.

The CDR3 DNA reads TGTGCCAGCAGTATAGCGGCTAGTCAGCCCCAGCATTTT. It translates to CASSIAASQPQHF. The chain combines TRBV27 with TRBJ1-5; D ambiguous. Between the trimmed V and J ends, which lost 5 bases and 6 bases, there was a span of 11 bases. The CDR3 extends over 13 amino acids. Germline V gene lookup returns CDR1 MNHEY and CDR2 SMNVEV (reference sequence).

The J gene is TRBJ2-3, the V gene TRBV7-9; TRBD2 matches at 8 bases. CDR1 SEHNR and CDR2 FQNEAQ come from the germline V gene (reference sequence). This CDR3 contains 15 residues. Trimming took 3 bases from V and 6 from J; bases not matched to a gene: 8. CDR3 nucleotides: TGTGCCAGCAGCTTGGGAGCGGGAGTGGCGGATACGCAGTATTTT. Amino acids: CASSLGAGVADTQYF. Variable domain in full (rest from reference TRBV7-9 and TRBJ2-3): DTGVSQNPRHKITKRGQNVTFRCDPISEHNRLYWYRQTLGQGPEFLTYFQNEAQLEKSRLLSDRFSAERPKGSFSTLEIQRTEQGDSAMYLCASSLGAGVADTQYFGPGTRLTVL.

The V gene is TRBV10-3, the J gene TRBJ1-2, with 8 bases identical to TRBD1. Losses at the gene ends were 8 bases for V and 4 bases for J; bases not matched to a gene: 6. CDR3 length: 13 amino acids. CDR1 and CDR2 from the germline V gene are ENHRY and SYGVKD. This chain's CDR3 is CAIRDTGGYGYTF. As DNA, the CDR3 is TGTGCCATCCGGGACACAGGGGGCTATGGCTACACCTTC.

The chain carries TRBV7-9 and TRBJ1-2, with 8 nucleotides matching TRBD1. V shed 3 bases, J shed 8 bases, and the junction held 8 bases outside the gene matches. This CDR3 spans 14 amino acids. Germline V gene sequence: CDR1 SEHNR, CDR2 FQNEAQ (reference sequence). The CDR3 loop is CASSLLDRADGYTF. DNA of the CDR3: TGTGCCAGCAGCTTGCTGGACAGGGCCGACGGCTACACCTTC.

The CDR3: CSVAGLVDTLTDTQYF. The CDR3 nucleotides read TGCAGCGTTGCGGGTTTGGTGGACACCCTCACAGATACGCAGTATTTT. The chain couples TRBV29-1 to TRBJ2-3, with a possible D match to TRBD1 (5 bases). V was trimmed by 4 bases and J by 2 bases, leaving 19 bases between them. The CDR3 has 16 residues. Germline V gene lookup returns CDR1 SQVTM and CDR2 ANQGSEA.

The rearrangement links TRBV29-1 to TRBJ2-7, with a weak D call TRBD1 (6 bases). V was shortened by 6 bases and J by 9 bases, with 18 bases between the two germline ends. The CDR3 consists of 12 residues. Germline CDR1 SQVTM, CDR2 ANQGSEA. The CDR3 region has the DNA TGCAGCGTGGAAACTACAGGGTCGGGGCAGTACTTC. This encodes CSVETTGSGQYF.

The chain carries TRBV13 and TRBJ2-5; 10 bases are shared with TRBD1. V shed 5 bases and J 1 base; nucleotides not matched to a gene: 7. Germline V lookup: CDR1 PRHDT, CDR2 FYEKMQ (reference sequence). The CDR3 has 16 residues. The CDR3 DNA follows: TGTGCCAGCAGCCCGCCGTGGGACAGGGGCCAAGAGACCCAGTACTTC. This sequence encodes CASSPPWDRGQETQYF.

The chain recombines TRBV27 with TRBJ1-2; 8 bases are a match to TRBD1. V lost 10 bases, J lost 6 bases, and 16 bases stayed unmatched. Per the germline V gene, CDR1 is MNHEY and CDR2 is SMNVEV (reference sequence). This CDR3 has 15 amino acids. In nucleotides, the CDR3 is TGTGCCACCACCCGCTACAGGGGGACCGCCGATGGCTACACCTTC. Its protein is CATTRYRGTADGYTF.

V and J are TRBV11-2 and TRBJ2-4; unclear D gene. This CDR3 is built from 14 residues. V lost 1 base, J lost 0 bases, and 4 bases lay in between. Looked up from germline, CDR1 is SGHAT and CDR2 is FQNNGV. In nucleotides, the CDR3 is TGTGCCAGCAGCTTAGCAGTAGCCAAAAACATTCAGTACTTC. Its protein is CASSLAVAKNIQYF.

The gene calls are TRBV7-3 and TRBJ2-5; 7 positions agree with TRBD2. The J segment lost 2 bases and the V segment lost 5 bases, leaving 8 bases of the junction unmatched. Germline CDR1 is SGHTA and CDR2 is FQGTGA. This CDR3 region has 15 residues. CDR3 protein: CASSPKGLRQETQYF. The CDR3 region has the DNA TGTGCCAGCAGCCCGAAGGGACTACGACAAGAGACCCAGTACTTC.

The chain uses TRBV27 and TRBJ1-2; D is unresolved. Per germline, CDR1 MNHEY and CDR2 SMNVEV (reference sequence). The V and J ends lost 5 bases and 1 base respectively, with 11 bases between them. This CDR3 has 14 residues. The CDR3 bases are TGTGCCAGCAGTCCCGAGGTGGATAACTATGGCTACACCTTC. As protein: CASSPEVDNYGYTF.

This sequence joins TRBV27 and TRBJ1-1; unclear D gene. Trimming took 6 bases from V and 3 from J, leaving 11 bases between them. CDR1 and CDR2 (germline): MNHEY, SMNVEV (reference sequence). This CDR3 comprises 13 residues. The CDR3 reads CASSHGRDTEAFF. DNA of the CDR3: TGTGCCAGCAGCCACGGGAGGGACACTGAAGCTTTCTTT.

The rearrangement joins TRBV29-1 to TRBJ2-1; tentative D call: TRBD1 (6 bases). The CDR3 runs 13 residues. Germline V gene data show CDR1 as SQVTM and CDR2 as ANQGSEA. V lost 4 bases and J lost 7, with 14 bases in between. The CDR3 region has the DNA TGCAGCGTTGGTAAACAGGGTAGGAATGAGCAGTTCTTC. It translates to CSVGKQGRNEQFF.

The CDR3, as DNA: TGTGCCAGCAGTACTACCGGGAGCTCCTACAATGAGCAGTTCTTC. The encoded protein is CASSTTGSSYNEQFF. The rearrangement uses TRBV6-4 and TRBJ2-1, with D perhaps matching TRBD2 (6 bases). This CDR3 spans 15 amino acids. The V end lost 5 bases, the J end lost 0 bases, and 11 bases lay between the germline ends. The germline CDR1 and CDR2 sequences are MRHNA and SNTAGT.

The CDR3 DNA follows: TGTGCAAGTCGCTCTACCCTAGCGGGAGGCACAGATACGCAGTATTTT. Protein product: CASRSTLAGGTDTQYF. The chain joins TRBV12-2 to TRBJ2-3; the table calls TRBD2, which could not be checked here. TRBV12-2 is tagged as a pseudogene. The CDR3 consists of 16 residues.